This T cell receptor beta chain was documented in a study of blood T cells in healthy people across ages. This CDR3 has 15 amino acids. Trimming left V 2 bases short and J 10 bases short, with 15 bases between. Regarding this clonotype: What it binds is not known.

Alongside a J-beta primer mix, a sample-barcoded 5' primer served in a second PCR lasting about 7 to 11 cycles. A single record per CDR3 protein comes from TCRdb applying MiXCR to the 5' RACE reads. The sample lists around 2 million distinct CDR3 sequences; approximately 40% were seen once. Overall study results and limits: Naive CD4+ cells and diversity were both higher in long-lived donors than in aged donors. CMV infection status of these donors was not known. From one million sequenced T cells, diversity estimates were lower bounds.

The chain employs TRBV12-3 or TRBV12-4 and TRBJ1-6, with D possibly being TRBD1 (6 bases). The sample consisted of blood. This clonotype originated in a human donor in good health. The CDR3 reads CASSLRVQGSSPLHF. CDR3 DNA sequence: TGTGCCAGCAGTTTAAGGGTACAGGGAAGCTCACCCCTCCACTTT.